These T cell receptor beta chains were read from a single sample in a study of T cell clonotyping in hematopoietic cell transplantation. Produced via immunoSEQ multiplex PCR; TCRdb's table is partial and in-frame only. The repertoire has around 10,000 clones, about 84% of them found once; the top ten carry 45% to 55%. The specimen comprised PBMCs, sampled at the time of graft-versus-host disease after allogeneic stem cell transplant. These receptors originate from a male patient between 55 and 70 years old who had an allogeneic stem cell transplant from an unrelated donor, so the T cells may come from the graft donor. Some clones in this sample may be carry-over from other donors' samples. Both conserved end residues are part of each CDR3. D genes are given only for firm matches. Part of the rows lack a size; the others show once, few, many or a class for expanded clones.

d_gene | abundance | j_gene | v_gene | CDR3aa | CDR3nt
TRBD1 | . | TRBJ2-3 | TRBV5-1 | CASSLPDRVSTDTQYF | TGCGCCAGCAGCTTGCCGGACAGGGTTAGCACAGATACGCAGTATTTT
TRBD1 | once | TRBJ1-1 | TRBV7-2 | CASSLTGGLSKAEAFF | TGTGCCAGCAGCCTGACAGGGGGCCTCTCCAAGGCTGAAGCTTTCTTT
TRBD2 | . | TRBJ2-7 | TRBV2 | CASSAGLAGGRGEQYF | TGTGCCAGCAGTGCTGGACTAGCGGGGGGCCGGGGCGAGCAGTACTTC
. | . | TRBJ1-1 | TRBV29-1 | CSVEVSSGAFF | TGCAGCGTTGAAGTAAGCTCTGGAGCTTTCTTT
. | . | TRBJ2-7 | TRBV9 | CASSQYGADEQYF | TGTGCCAGCAGCCAGTACGGCGCCGACGAGCAGTACTTC
TRBD1 | . | TRBJ2-7 | TRBV29-1 | CSVEGQGAGEQYF | TGCAGCGTTGAAGGACAGGGGGCTGGCGAGCAGTACTTC
. | once | TRBJ1-4 | TRBV28 | CASRRAGRTNEKLFF | TGTGCCAGCAGGAGAGCGGGGCGGACTAATGAAAAACTGTTTTTT
. | . | TRBJ2-6 | TRBV5-6 | CASSFGSGWGTNVLTF | TGTGCCAGCAGCTTTGGGTCAGGTTGGGGAACCAACGTCCTGACTTTC
. | medium-sized | TRBJ1-1 | TRBV7-6 | CASSLAGIDTEAFF | TGTGCCAGCAGCTTAGCGGGGATTGACACTGAAGCTTTCTTT
TRBD1 | . | TRBJ2-7 | TRBV11-1 | CASSFDLNRGRSYEQYF | TGTGCCAGCAGCTTCGACCTTAACAGGGGGCGCTCCTACGAGCAGTACTTC
TRBD1 | . | TRBJ1-1 | TRBV5-1 | CASSLRQGAVNTEAFF | TGCGCCAGCAGCTTGAGACAGGGGGCCGTGAACACTGAAGCTTTCTTT
. | . | TRBJ2-1 | TRBV5-1 | CASSPLGPPDHEQFF | TGCGCCAGCAGCCCCTTGGGACCACCGGACCATGAGCAGTTCTTC
TRBD2 | . | TRBJ2-5 | TRBV11-1 | CASSSDGTSQETQYF | TGTGCCAGCAGCTCCGACGGGACTAGTCAAGAGACCCAGTACTTC
TRBD1 | . | TRBJ1-6 | TRBV5-6 | CASSFLSSGGRGYNSPLHF | TGTGCCAGCAGCTTCCTTTCTTCAGGGGGCAGGGGCTATAATTCACCCCTCCACTTT
. | . | TRBJ1-2 | TRBV20-1 | CSIAPPWGYTF | TGCAGTATAGCCCCTCCTTGGGGCTACACCTTC
. | medium-sized | TRBJ1-1 | TRBV5-1 | CASSLSWNTEAFF | TGCGCCAGCAGTTTATCCTGGAACACTGAAGCTTTCTTT
TRBD1 | . | TRBJ1-2 | TRBV7-2 | CASSLNRGTGNYGYTF | TGTGCCAGCAGCTTAAATAGAGGGACAGGGAACTATGGCTACACCTTC
TRBD2 | . | TRBJ2-6 | TRBV4-2 | CASSQDWAGGSAGANVLTF | TGTGCCAGCAGCCAAGATTGGGCGGGGGGTTCAGCTGGGGCCAACGTCCTGACTTTC
. | . | TRBJ1-1 | TRBV7-2 | CASSPRTVTEAFF | TGTGCCAGCAGCCCACGGACAGTCACTGAAGCTTTCTTT
. | . | TRBJ1-5 | TRBV5-6 | CASSLGGIQPQHF | TGTGCCAGCAGCTTAGGGGGGATTCAGCCCCAGCATTTT
TRBD1 | . | TRBJ1-1 | TRBV10-3 | CAISESQGGYTEAFF | TGTGCCATCAGTGAGTCACAAGGGGGCTACACTGAAGCTTTCTTT
. | . | TRBJ1-3 | TRBV7-2 | CASSPYHGVDRLRGNTIYF | TGTGCCAGCAGCCCCTACCATGGGGTAGACAGGCTTCGTGGAAACACCATATATTTT
. | . | TRBJ1-2 | TRBV6-6 | CASSDSGPFYYGYTF | TGTGCCAGCAGTGACTCAGGTCCTTTTTACTATGGCTACACCTTC
. | . | TRBJ1-1 | TRBV9 | CASSVGPGTEAFF | TGTGCCAGCAGCGTAGGCCCGGGTACTGAAGCTTTCTTT
. | . | TRBJ1-1 | TRBV4-1 | CASSRADGNTEAFF | TGCGCCAGCAGCCGGGCTGACGGGAACACTGAAGCTTTCTTT
TRBD1 | few | TRBJ2-1 | TRBV4-3 | CASSGQGDEQFF | TGCGCCAGCAGCGGACAGGGTGATGAGCAGTTCTTC
TRBD1 | . | TRBJ2-7 | TRBV6-5 | CASSYILQGAYEQYF | TGTGCCAGCAGTTATATTCTACAGGGGGCCTACGAGCAGTACTTC
. | . | TRBJ2-6 | TRBV5-1 | CASSLGSSGANVLTF | TGCGCCAGCAGCTTAGGTAGCTCTGGGGCCAACGTCCTGACTTTC
TRBD1 | . | TRBJ1-5 | TRBV6-5 | CASRPAGGLYQPQHF | TGTGCCAGCCGACCCGCAGGGGGCTTATATCAGCCCCAGCATTTT
. | once | TRBJ1-2 | TRBV10-3 | CAISDLTGTGYGYTF | TGTGCCATCAGTGATCTGACAGGAACAGGGTATGGCTACACCTTC